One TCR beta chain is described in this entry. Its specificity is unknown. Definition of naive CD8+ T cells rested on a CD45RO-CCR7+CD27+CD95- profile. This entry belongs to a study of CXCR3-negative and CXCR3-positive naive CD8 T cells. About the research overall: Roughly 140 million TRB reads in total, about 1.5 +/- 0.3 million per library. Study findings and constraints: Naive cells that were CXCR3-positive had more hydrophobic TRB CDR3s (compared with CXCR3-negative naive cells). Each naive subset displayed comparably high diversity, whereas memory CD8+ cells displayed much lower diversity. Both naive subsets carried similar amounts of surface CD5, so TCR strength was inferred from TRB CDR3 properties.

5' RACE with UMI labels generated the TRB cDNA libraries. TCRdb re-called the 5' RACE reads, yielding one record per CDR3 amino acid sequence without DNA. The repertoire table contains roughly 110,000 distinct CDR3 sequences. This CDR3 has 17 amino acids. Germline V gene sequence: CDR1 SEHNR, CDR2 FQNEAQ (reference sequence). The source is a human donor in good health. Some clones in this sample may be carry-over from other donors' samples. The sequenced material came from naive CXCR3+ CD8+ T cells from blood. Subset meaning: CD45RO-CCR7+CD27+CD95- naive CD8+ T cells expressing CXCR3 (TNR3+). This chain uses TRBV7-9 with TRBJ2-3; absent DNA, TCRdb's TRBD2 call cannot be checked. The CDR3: CASSLSAGLASTDTQYF.